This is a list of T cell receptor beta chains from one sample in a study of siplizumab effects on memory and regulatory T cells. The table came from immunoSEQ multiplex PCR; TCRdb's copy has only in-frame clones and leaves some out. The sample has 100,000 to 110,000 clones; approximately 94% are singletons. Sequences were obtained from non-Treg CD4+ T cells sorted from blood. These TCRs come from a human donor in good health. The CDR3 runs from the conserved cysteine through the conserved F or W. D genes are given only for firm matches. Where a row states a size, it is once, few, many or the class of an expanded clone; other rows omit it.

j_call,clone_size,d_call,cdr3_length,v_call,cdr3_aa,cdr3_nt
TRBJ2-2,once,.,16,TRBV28,CAVRRYDSGNTGELFF,TGTGCCGTCCGGCGTTACGATTCTGGGAACACCGGGGAGCTGTTTTTT
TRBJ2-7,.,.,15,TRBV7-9,CASRQLPGTADEQYF,TGTGCCAGCAGACAACTACCTGGGACGGCCGACGAGCAGTACTTC
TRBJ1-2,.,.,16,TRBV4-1,CASSQLPGGTTYGYTF,TGCGCCAGCAGCCAACTGCCTGGGGGGACCACCTATGGCTACACCTTC
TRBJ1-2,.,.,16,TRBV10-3,CAISDDASRDLYGYTF,TGTGCCATCAGTGATGACGCCTCAAGGGACCTCTATGGCTACACCTTC
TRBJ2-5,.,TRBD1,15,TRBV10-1,CASPGWGQIQETQYF,TGCGCCAGCCCCGGGTGGGGACAGATCCAAGAGACCCAGTACTTC
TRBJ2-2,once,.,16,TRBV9,CASSVGAGTNTGELFF,TGTGCCAGCAGCGTAGGGGCAGGAACGAACACCGGGGAGCTGTTTTTT
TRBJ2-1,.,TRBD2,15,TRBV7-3,CASSPTSVLYNEQFF,TGTGCCAGCAGCCCTACTAGCGTCCTTTACAATGAGCAGTTCTTC
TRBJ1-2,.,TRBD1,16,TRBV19,CASSKTPGGTNYGYTF,TGTGCCAGTAGTAAGACCCCAGGGGGCACTAACTATGGCTACACCTTC
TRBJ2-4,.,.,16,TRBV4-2,CASSQETTESPNIQYF,TGTGCCAGCAGCCAAGAAACCACGGAGTCCCCCAACATTCAGTACTTC
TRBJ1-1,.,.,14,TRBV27,CASSLAGPGTEAFF,TGTGCCAGCAGTTTAGCGGGTCCAGGAACTGAAGCTTTCTTT
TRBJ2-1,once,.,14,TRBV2,CASRRRTQDNEQFF,TGTGCCAGCAGAAGGCGGACTCAAGACAATGAGCAGTTCTTC
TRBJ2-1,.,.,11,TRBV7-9,CQARRGNEQFF,TGTCAAGCCAGGAGGGGCAATGAGCAGTTCTTC
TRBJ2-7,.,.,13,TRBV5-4,CASRAWGLYEQYF,TGTGCCAGCCGAGCTTGGGGTTTATACGAGCAGTACTTC
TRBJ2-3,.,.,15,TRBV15,CATSRSGLITDTQYF,TGTGCCACCAGCAGATCCGGGTTGATAACAGATACGCAGTATTTT
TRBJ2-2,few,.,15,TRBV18,CASSPPSRAAGELFF,TGTGCCAGCTCACCACCCTCGAGAGCGGCCGGGGAGCTGTTTTTT
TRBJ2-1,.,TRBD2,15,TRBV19,CASTRGGLPYNEQFF,TGTGCCAGTACCCGCGGGGGGCTCCCCTACAATGAGCAGTTCTTC
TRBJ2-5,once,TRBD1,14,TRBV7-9,CASSLGQGALEQYF,TGTGCCAGCAGCTTAGGTCAGGGGGCGCTTGAGCAGTACTTC
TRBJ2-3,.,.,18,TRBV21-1,CASSKRNGTSGRTDTQYF,TGTGCCAGCAGCAAGCGAAACGGGACTAGCGGGAGGACAGATACGCAGTATTTT
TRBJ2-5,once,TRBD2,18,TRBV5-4,CASSEPPGTSGRGETQYF,TGTGCCAGCAGCGAACCCCCCGGGACTAGCGGGAGGGGAGAGACCCAGTACTTC
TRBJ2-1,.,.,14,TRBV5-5,CASSLLDSYNEQFF,TGTGCCAGCAGCTTGTTGGATTCCTACAATGAGCAGTTCTTC
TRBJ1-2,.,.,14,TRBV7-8,CASSPLGGNYGYTF,TGTGCCAGCAGCCCTCTTGGGGGGAACTATGGCTACACCTTC
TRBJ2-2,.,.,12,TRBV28,CASRGPPGELFF,TGTGCCAGCAGAGGACCTCCCGGGGAGCTGTTTTTT
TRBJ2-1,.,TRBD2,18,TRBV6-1,CASSEEVSGRAFRNEQFF,TGTGCCAGCAGTGAAGAGGTTAGCGGGAGGGCATTCAGAAATGAGCAGTTCTTC
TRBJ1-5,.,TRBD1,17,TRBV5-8,CASSRGTVELSYQPQHF,TGTGCCAGCAGCAGGGGGACAGTCGAATTATCCTATCAGCCCCAGCATTTT
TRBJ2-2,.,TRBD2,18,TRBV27,CASSPQRLAGGPGGELFF,TGTGCCAGCAGCCCCCAGAGGCTAGCGGGAGGGCCTGGCGGGGAGCTGTTTTTT
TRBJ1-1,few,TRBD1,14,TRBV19,CASRRQGGNTEAFF,TGTGCCAGTCGGAGACAGGGCGGGAACACTGAAGCTTTCTTT
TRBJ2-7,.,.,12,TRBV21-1,CASSIQSGEQYF,TGTGCCAGCAGCATACAATCCGGAGAGCAGTACTTC
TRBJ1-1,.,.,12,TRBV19,CASSFGQNEAFF,TGTGCCAGTAGTTTCGGGCAGAACGAGGCTTTCTTT
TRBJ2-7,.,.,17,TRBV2,CASSRTLGPRSSYEQYF,TGTGCCAGCAGTCGGACCTTGGGTCCGCGCAGCTCCTACGAGCAGTACTTC
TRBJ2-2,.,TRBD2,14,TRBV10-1,CASSGGLNTGELFF,TGCGCCAGCAGTGGGGGACTAAACACCGGGGAGCTGTTTTTT
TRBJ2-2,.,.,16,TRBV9,CASSVQLLTNTGELFF,TGTGCCAGCAGCGTACAGCTATTAACCAACACCGGGGAGCTGTTTTTT